This TCR beta chain originates from a study of cytomegalovirus exposure and HLA in healthy donors. A multiplex PCR was run with 60 Vbeta primers and 13 Jbeta primers. The data were produced by immunoSEQ multiplex PCR, yet TCRdb's version contains in-frame clones alone and is incomplete. The profile shows approximately 240,000 clones, about 89% of them singletons. Trimming pared 0 bases from V and 6 bases from J, leaving 8 bases between. From germline, CDR1 is LGHNA and CDR2 YSLEER. This CDR3 is built from 13 residues. The receptor was derived from a woman aged 18-29 years in good health and CMV-seronegative. The genes are TRBV4-3 and TRBJ1-1; no definite D call. The sample comprised PBMCs. The CDR3 bases are TGCGCCAGCAGCCAAGATGGAGGGTCTGAAGCTTTCTTT. This gives the protein CASSQDGGSEAFF.